The 30 T cell receptor beta chains presented below share a single source sample, sequenced in a study of blood T cell repertoires in COVID-19. Method: immunoSEQ multiplex PCR; TCRdb's copy keeps in-frame clones and lacks some. The sample has about 59,000 clones; roughly 70% are singletons. Sequenced: peripheral blood. The receptors derive from a woman in her sixties or seventies with acute or convalescent COVID-19.

The rearrangement uses TRBV27 and TRBJ1-1; 8 bases map to TRBD1. From germline, CDR1 is MNHEY and CDR2 SMNVEV (reference sequence). The CDR3 has 15 residues. V gave up 3 bases and J gave up 1 base; unmatched junction bases: 4. CDR3 bases: TGTGCCAGCAGTTTTTACAGGGGGGGGAACACTGAAGCTTTCTTT. This codes for CASSFYRGGNTEAFF.

The sample holds a few counts of this clone. The CDR3 loop is CASSLSGQPNQPQHF. CDR3 bases: TGTGCCAGCAGCTTATCAGGACAGCCCAATCAGCCCCAGCATTTT. The rearrangement links TRBV13 to TRBJ1-5; weak D call: TRBD1 (6 bases). In germline, CDR1 is PRHDT, CDR2 FYEKMQ (reference sequence). With 2 bases removed from V and 3 bases from J, the gap between germline ends came to 11 bases. The CDR3 extends over 15 amino acids.

V is TRBV6-5 and J is TRBJ1-1, with D uncertain. CDR3 size: 13 residues. V was trimmed by 4 bases and J by 0 bases, leaving 6 bases between them. Germline V lookup: CDR1 MNHEY, CDR2 SVGAGI. CDR3 bases: TGTGCCAGCAGTTTCTTCCTGAACACTGAAGCTTTCTTT. Its translation is CASSFFLNTEAFF.

V is TRBV3-1 (or the pseudogene TRBV3-2) and J is TRBJ1-5; TRBD1 matches at 10 bases. The CDR3 is 16 amino acids. V was clipped by 4 bases and J by 0 bases; unmatched bases: 3. Looked up from germline, CDR1 is LGHDT and CDR2 is YNNKEL (reference sequence). The CDR3 reads CASSPRDRGSNQPQHF. The CDR3, as DNA: TGTGCCAGCAGCCCCCGGGACAGGGGTAGCAATCAGCCCCAGCATTTT.

This rearrangement joins TRBV7-3 to TRBJ1-1; 7 bases align to TRBD1. This CDR3 is built from 16 residues. After removal of 5 bases from V and 0 bases from J, the junction contained 9 bases not matched to a gene. Germline assignment: CDR1 SGHTA and CDR2 FQGTGA. Here the CDR3 DNA reads TGTGCCAGCAGCCCTTCCGGGACAGCCATGAACACTGAAGCTTTCTTT. This sequence encodes CASSPSGTAMNTEAFF.

The chain couples TRBV13 to TRBJ1-1; maybe TRBD1 (5 bases). CDR1 is PRHDT, CDR2 FYEKMQ, per germline (reference sequence). The ends were cut back, 0 bases at V and 7 bases at J, with 12 bases in the middle. CDR3 size: 14 residues. The DNA of the CDR3 is TGTGCCAGCAGCTTAGGTAGGGGTAGGAATGAAGCTTTCTTT. Its protein product is CASSLGRGRNEAFF.

CDR3 coding DNA: TGTGCCAGCAGTTACTCGGAGGGACTGCTCTATGGCTACACCTTC. Translated: CASSYSEGLLYGYTF. The rearrangement links TRBV6-5 to TRBJ1-2, with a tentative D call TRBD1 (5 bases). The ends were cut back, 0 bases at V and 4 bases at J, with 12 bases in the middle. This CDR3 is built from 15 residues. Germline V CDR1 and CDR2: MNHEY, SVGAGI.

Only a few counts were recorded for this clone. The V call is TRBV25-1, the J call TRBJ2-3, with TRBD1 matching over 8 bases. CDR3 length equals 13 residues. Germline values: CDR1 MGHDK, CDR2 SYGVNS. Trimming cost V 6 bases and J 1 base; bases outside gene matches: 0. The CDR3: CASRTGGTDTQYF. For the CDR3, the DNA is TGTGCCAGCAGGACAGGGGGCACAGATACGCAGTATTTT.

The chain joins TRBV7-9 to TRBJ1-1; D is perhaps TRBD1 (5 bases). Trimming shortened V by 4 bases and J by 4 bases, and 16 bases separated the two germline ends. This CDR3 has 15 residues. Germline V gene lookup returns CDR1 SEHNR and CDR2 FQNEAQ (reference sequence). CDR3 bases: TGTGCCAGCAGCTACCCGTCGGGGGTTACCACTGAAGCTTTCTTT. Protein sequence: CASSYPSGVTTEAFF.

This clone occurred a few times. The chain uses TRBV2 and TRBJ1-3; TRBD1 agrees at 7 bases. The CDR3 is made up of 17 amino acids. V trimming: 6 bases; J trimming: 2 bases; junction bases outside the gene matches: 13. The V gene's germline CDR1 is SNHLY and CDR2 FYNNEI. The DNA of the CDR3 is TGTGCCAGCAGCCCTAGAGGGGGCAGGGTGGCTGGAAACACCATATATTTT. Its translation: CASSPRGGRVAGNTIYF.

The chain recombines TRBV5-1 with TRBJ2-3; 8 bases line up with TRBD2. The germline V gene encodes CDR1 SGHRS and CDR2 YFSETQ. With 2 bases clipped from V and 4 bases from J, the junction kept 6 bases outside the gene matches. The CDR3 spans 15 residues. CDR3 residues: CASSLSRGGADTQYF. For the CDR3, the DNA is TGCGCCAGCAGCTTATCTCGGGGGGGAGCAGATACGCAGTATTTT.

V usage is TRBV15 and J usage is TRBJ2-3; the D gene is possibly TRBD2 (5 bases). V was pared by 0 bases and J by 1 base, with 5 bases between. The CDR3 spans 14 residues. Germline V gene sequence: CDR1 LNHNV, CDR2 YYDKDF (reference sequence). As DNA, the CDR3 is TGTGCCACCAGCAGAGAGCGGGGCACAGATACGCAGTATTTT. It encodes CATSRERGTDTQYF.

The J gene is TRBJ2-2, the V gene TRBV6-1, with 11 bases aligning to TRBD2. Germline trimming cut 1 base from V and 3 bases from J; bases unmatched to any gene: 4. Germline V gene data show CDR1 as MNHNS and CDR2 as SASEGT. The CDR3 sequence is 17 residues long. The DNA for the CDR3 is TGTGCCAGCAGTGAAGTGGGACTAGCGGTCTACACCGGGGAGCTGTTTTTT. It specifies CASSEVGLAVYTGELFF.

This clone was detected a few times. The chain uses TRBV19 and TRBJ2-5, with 8 bases aligning to TRBD1. This CDR3 is built from 13 residues. Germline V lookup: CDR1 LNHDA, CDR2 SQIVND (reference sequence). J gave up 2 bases and V 9 bases, and 5 bases lay outside the gene matches. CDR3 residues: CASTRQGQETQYF. As DNA, the CDR3 is TGTGCCAGCACCCGACAGGGGCAAGAGACCCAGTACTTC.

The chain combines TRBV2 with TRBJ1-5; D uncertain. V gave up 6 bases and J gave up 0 bases, with 9 bases separating them. The CDR3 contains 14 residues. Germline loops: CDR1 SNHLY, CDR2 FYNNEI. Here the CDR3 DNA reads TGTGCCAGCAGACGACAAAATAGCAATCAGCCCCAGCATTTT. Its translation is CASRRQNSNQPQHF.

The V call is TRBV7-8, the J call TRBJ1-3; the D gene is possibly TRBD1 (5 bases). Between the trimmed V and J ends, which lost 1 base and 3 bases, there was a span of 13 bases. The CDR3 contains 16 residues. Germline V lookup: CDR1 SGHVS, CDR2 FQNEAQ. CDR3 sequence (DNA): TGTGCCAGCAGCTTAGGCTTCCGGACAAGTGGAAACACCATATATTTT. Encoded protein: CASSLGFRTSGNTIYF.

The chain has TRBV28 and TRBJ2-1; D gene ambiguous. The V end lost 2 bases, the J end lost 6 bases, and 11 bases lay between the germline ends. CDR1 is MDHEN, CDR2 SYDVKM, per germline. The CDR3 sequence is 14 residues long. Here the CDR3 DNA reads TGTGCCAGCAGTTTAACTACGATTCTCAATGAGCAGTTCTTC. Protein: CASSLTTILNEQFF.

This chain links TRBV19 with TRBJ2-7, with TRBD1 as a possible D gene (5 bases). Trimming pared 11 bases from V and 0 bases from J, leaving 26 bases between. This CDR3 contains 17 residues. Germline V CDR1 and CDR2: LNHDA, SQIVND (reference sequence). The CDR3 DNA reads TGTGCCCCCCGTGGGGCGGTCCCAGCCACAAGCTCCTACGAGCAGTACGTC. Its translation is CAPRGAVPATSSYEQYV.

V and J are TRBV6-5 and TRBJ1-1; 8 nucleotides match TRBD1. CDR1 is MNHEY, CDR2 SVGAGI, per germline. The junction had 3 bases not matched to a gene; V was cut back by 2 bases and J by 10 bases. This CDR3 is 12 amino acids long. The CDR3 reads CASSYPGTGAFF. As DNA, the CDR3 is TGTGCCAGCAGTTACCCGGGGACAGGAGCTTTCTTT.

V gene TRBV27 combines with J gene TRBJ1-3, with D unresolved. V gave up 0 bases and J gave up 3 bases, with 9 bases separating them. The CDR3 length is 15 residues. Germline CDR1 reads MNHEY; CDR2 reads SMNVEV (reference sequence). CDR3 nucleotide sequence: TGTGCCAGCAGTTTATCTCGTTCCCTTGGAAACACCATATATTTT. Translation: CASSLSRSLGNTIYF.

The chain has TRBV5-1 and TRBJ1-1; TRBD1 aligns across 9 bases. J gave up 6 bases and V 4 bases, and 4 bases lay outside the gene matches. The CDR3 runs 13 residues. CDR1 is SGHRS, CDR2 YFSETQ, per germline. In DNA, the CDR3 is TGCGCCAGCAGCCCAAGGACAGGGGCTGAAGCTTTCTTT. This encodes CASSPRTGAEAFF.

Only a few counts were recorded for this clone. The CDR3 DNA follows: TGTGCCAGCAGCTTTGGTGGGCGAATCGGGGCCAACGTCCTGACTTTC. Translation gives CASSFGGRIGANVLTF. The chain has TRBV7-2 and TRBJ2-6; unclear D gene. Trimming pared 3 bases from V and 4 bases from J, leaving 13 bases between. CDR1 SGHTA and CDR2 FQGNSA come from the germline V gene. This CDR3 has 16 amino acids.

The CDR3 region is CASSQGVGPPQHF. For the CDR3, the DNA is TGTGCCAGCAGCCAAGGAGTGGGGCCGCCCCAGCATTTT. The chain recombines TRBV14 with TRBJ1-5; maybe TRBD1 (5 bases). Deletions cut 1 base from V and 9 bases from J, with 10 bases between. The CDR3 consists of 13 residues. CDR1 and CDR2 from the germline V gene are SGHDN and FVKESK.

Note on this clone: An end of the junction differs from the germline gene, which may be a read error. The gene calls are TRBV5-1 and TRBJ1-1, with 8 bases fitting TRBD1. Germline V CDR1 and CDR2: SGHRS, YFSETQ. The CDR3 consists of 16 residues. The CDR3 coding sequence is TGCGCCAGCAGCTTGGAGCCAGGGGGCGCGAACCCTGAAGCTTTCTTT. It is translated as CASSLEPGGANPEAFF.

The CDR3 here is CASSHIRPKGETEAFF. The CDR3 nucleotides read TGTGCCAGCAGCCATATACGTCCCAAAGGGGAAACTGAAGCTTTCTTT. The chain links TRBV14 to TRBJ1-1, with a possible D match to TRBD1 (5 bases). This CDR3 has 16 residues. V shed 3 bases and J shed 5 bases, with 19 bases lying between them. Germline V gene data show CDR1 as SGHDN and CDR2 as FVKESK.

The chain is built from TRBV30 and TRBJ1-2; D remains ambiguous. Germline V gives CDR1 GTSNPN, CDR2 SVGIG (reference sequence). With 2 bases removed from V and 1 base from J, the gap between germline ends came to 17 bases. This CDR3 is 16 amino acids long. The CDR3 DNA sequence: TGTGCCTGGAGTAAGGGTCAACCGCGGGGTAACTATGGCTACACCTTC. Translation gives CAWSKGQPRGNYGYTF.

The CDR3 sequence is CASSLSGDRFDTQYF. The CDR3 nucleotides read TGCGCCAGCAGCTTGTCGGGGGACCGATTTGATACGCAGTATTTT. V usage is TRBV5-1 and J usage is TRBJ2-3, with D possibly TRBD2 on 6 matching bases. The germline CDR1 and CDR2 sequences are SGHRS and YFSETQ. The germline V and J ends were trimmed by 1 base and 6 bases, with 15 bases remaining between them. This CDR3 comprises 15 residues.

This chain joins TRBV12-3 or TRBV12-4 and TRBJ1-1, with D tentatively TRBD1 (6 bases). Trimming cost V 5 bases and J 4 bases, with 11 bases left between them. The CDR3 extends over 13 amino acids. The CDR3 sequence: CASSANRVTEAFF. CDR3 nucleotides: TGTGCCAGCAGTGCGAACAGGGTCACTGAAGCTTTCTTT.

The V call is TRBV6-2 or TRBV6-3, the J call TRBJ1-5, with 7 bases that match TRBD1. After removal of 6 bases from V and 3 bases from J, the junction contained 17 bases not matched to a gene. Germline lookup yields CDR1 MNHEY and CDR2 SVGEGT. The CDR3 sequence is 18 residues long. DNA of the CDR3: TGTGCCAGCAGCCTTGACCTCTTCCGGGACAGCGCCAATCAGCCCCAGCATTTT. This gives the protein CASSLDLFRDSANQPQHF.

J is TRBJ1-2 and V is TRBV6-5, with D tentatively TRBD1 (6 bases). The germline V and J ends were trimmed by 8 bases and 4 bases, with 14 bases remaining between them. The CDR3 has 13 residues. Germline values: CDR1 MNHEY, CDR2 SVGAGI. CDR3 nucleotide sequence: TGTGCCAGCCAGAAAGGGGGAATCTATGGCTACACCTTC. It specifies CASQKGGIYGYTF.